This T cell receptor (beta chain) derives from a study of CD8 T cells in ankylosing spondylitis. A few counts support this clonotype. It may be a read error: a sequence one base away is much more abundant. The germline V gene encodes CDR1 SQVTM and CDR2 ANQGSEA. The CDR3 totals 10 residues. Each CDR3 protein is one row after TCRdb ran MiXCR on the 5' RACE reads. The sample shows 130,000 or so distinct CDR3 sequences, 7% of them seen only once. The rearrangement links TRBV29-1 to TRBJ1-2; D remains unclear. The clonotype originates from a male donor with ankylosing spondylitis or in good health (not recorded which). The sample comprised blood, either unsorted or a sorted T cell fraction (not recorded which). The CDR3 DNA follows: TGCAGCGTTGAACCTGAGGGCTACCCCTTC. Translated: CSVEPEGYPF.